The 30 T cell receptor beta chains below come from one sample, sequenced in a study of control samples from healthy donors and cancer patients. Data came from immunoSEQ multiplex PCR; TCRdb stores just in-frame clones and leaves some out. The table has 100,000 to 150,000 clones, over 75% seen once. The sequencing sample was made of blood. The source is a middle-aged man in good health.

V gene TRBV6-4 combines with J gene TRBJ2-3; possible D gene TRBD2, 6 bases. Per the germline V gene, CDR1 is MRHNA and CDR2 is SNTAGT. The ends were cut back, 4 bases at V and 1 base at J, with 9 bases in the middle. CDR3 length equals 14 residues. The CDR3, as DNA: TGTGCCAGCAGTGTTAGCGGCGGCACAGATACGCAGTATTTT. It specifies CASSVSGGTDTQYF.

CDR3 residues: CASSPLWGLGVGIGELFF. Here the CDR3 DNA reads TGTGCCAGCAGCCCCTTATGGGGTCTAGGTGTCGGTATCGGGGAGCTGTTTTTT. The V gene is TRBV27, the J gene TRBJ2-2; no firm D call. Germline loops: CDR1 MNHEY, CDR2 SMNVEV (reference sequence). The CDR3 has 18 amino acids. The V end was cut by 6 bases, the J end by 7 bases, with 27 bases between.

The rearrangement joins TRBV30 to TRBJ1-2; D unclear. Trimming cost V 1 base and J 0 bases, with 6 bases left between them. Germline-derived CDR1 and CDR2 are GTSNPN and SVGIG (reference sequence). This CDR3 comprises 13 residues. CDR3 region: CAWSAAANYGYTF. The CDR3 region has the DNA TGTGCCTGGAGTGCTGCGGCTAACTATGGCTACACCTTC.

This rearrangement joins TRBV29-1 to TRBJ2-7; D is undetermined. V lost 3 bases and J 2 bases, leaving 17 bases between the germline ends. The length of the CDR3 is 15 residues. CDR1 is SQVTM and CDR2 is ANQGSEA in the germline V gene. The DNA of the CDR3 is TGCAGCGTTGAGTGGGCCGGAACGCTTCCCTACGAGCAGTACTTC. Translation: CSVEWAGTLPYEQYF.

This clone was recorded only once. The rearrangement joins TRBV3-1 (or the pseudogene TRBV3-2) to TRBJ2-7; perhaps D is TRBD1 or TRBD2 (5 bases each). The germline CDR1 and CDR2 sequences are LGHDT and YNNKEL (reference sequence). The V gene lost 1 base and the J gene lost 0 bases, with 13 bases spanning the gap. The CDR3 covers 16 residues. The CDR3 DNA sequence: TGTGCCAGCAGCCAAGCCGGGACCCTCAGCTCCTACGAGCAGTACTTC. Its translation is CASSQAGTLSSYEQYF.

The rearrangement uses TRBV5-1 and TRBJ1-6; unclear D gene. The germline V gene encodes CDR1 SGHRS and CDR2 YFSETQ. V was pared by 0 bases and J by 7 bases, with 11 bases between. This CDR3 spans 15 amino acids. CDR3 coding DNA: TGCGCCAGCAGCTTGGTCGTATTTCGGAATTCACCCCTCCACTTT. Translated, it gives CASSLVVFRNSPLHF.

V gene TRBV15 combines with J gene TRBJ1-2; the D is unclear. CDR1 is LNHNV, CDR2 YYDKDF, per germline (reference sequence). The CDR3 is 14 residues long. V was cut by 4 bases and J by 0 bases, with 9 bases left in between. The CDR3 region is CATSIGRTNYGYTF. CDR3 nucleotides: TGTGCCACCAGCATAGGCCGAACTAACTATGGCTACACCTTC.

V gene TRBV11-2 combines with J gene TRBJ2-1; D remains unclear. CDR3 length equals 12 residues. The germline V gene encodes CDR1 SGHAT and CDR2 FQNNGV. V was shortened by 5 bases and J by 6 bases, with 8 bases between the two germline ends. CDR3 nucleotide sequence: TGTGCCAGCAGCCGGCTAGGCAATGAGCAGTTCTTC. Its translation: CASSRLGNEQFF.

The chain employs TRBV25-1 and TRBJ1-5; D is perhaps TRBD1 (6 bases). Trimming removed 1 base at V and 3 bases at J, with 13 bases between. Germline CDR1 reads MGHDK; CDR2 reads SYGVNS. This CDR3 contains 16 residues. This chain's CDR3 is CASSEWLQGPNQPQHF. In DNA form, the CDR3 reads TGTGCCAGCAGTGAATGGTTACAGGGTCCCAATCAGCCCCAGCATTTT.

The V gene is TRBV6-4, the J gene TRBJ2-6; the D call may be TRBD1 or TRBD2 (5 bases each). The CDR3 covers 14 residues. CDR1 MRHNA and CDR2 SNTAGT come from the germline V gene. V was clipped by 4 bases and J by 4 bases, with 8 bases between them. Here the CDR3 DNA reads TGTGCCAGCAGTGGGGGGAACGGGGCCAACGTCCTGACTTTC. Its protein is CASSGGNGANVLTF.

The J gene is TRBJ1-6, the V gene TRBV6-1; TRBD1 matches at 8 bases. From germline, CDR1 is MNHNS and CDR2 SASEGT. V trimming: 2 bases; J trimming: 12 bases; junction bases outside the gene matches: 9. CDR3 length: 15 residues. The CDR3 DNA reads TGTGCCAGCAGTGAACGAGACAGGGGATTAAAACCCCTCCACTTT. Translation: CASSERDRGLKPLHF.

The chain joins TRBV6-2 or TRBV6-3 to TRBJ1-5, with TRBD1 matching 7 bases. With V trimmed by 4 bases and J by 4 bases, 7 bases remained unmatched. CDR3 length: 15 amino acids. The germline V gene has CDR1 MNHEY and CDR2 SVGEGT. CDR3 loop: CASSFRDSGNQPQHF. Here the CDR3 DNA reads TGTGCCAGCAGTTTCCGGGACAGTGGGAATCAGCCCCAGCATTTT.

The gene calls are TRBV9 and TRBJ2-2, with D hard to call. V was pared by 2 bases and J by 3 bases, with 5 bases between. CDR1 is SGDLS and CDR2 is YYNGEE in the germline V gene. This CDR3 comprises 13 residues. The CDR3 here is CASSVDHTGELFF. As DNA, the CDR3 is TGTGCCAGCAGCGTCGATCACACCGGGGAGCTGTTTTTT.

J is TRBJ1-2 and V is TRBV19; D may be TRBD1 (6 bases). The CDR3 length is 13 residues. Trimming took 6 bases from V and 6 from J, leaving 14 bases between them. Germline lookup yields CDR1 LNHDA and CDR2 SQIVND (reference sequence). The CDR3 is CASRGTLANGYTF. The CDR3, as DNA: TGTGCCAGTAGGGGGACACTCGCTAATGGCTACACCTTC.

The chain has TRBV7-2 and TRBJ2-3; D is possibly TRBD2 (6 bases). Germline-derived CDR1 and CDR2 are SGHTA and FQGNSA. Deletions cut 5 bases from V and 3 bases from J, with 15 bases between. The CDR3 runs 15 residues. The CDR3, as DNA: TGTGCCAGCAGCCCGGAGGGCGGGGCAACAGATACGCAGTATTTT. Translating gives CASSPEGGATDTQYF.

CDR3 sequence (DNA): TGTGCCAGCAGCTTAGACCGTAACCACAGGGGAAACAGGAATTCACCCCTCCACTTT. Translation gives CASSLDRNHRGNRNSPLHF. V is TRBV7-9 and J is TRBJ1-6, with 7 positions matching TRBD1. The junction had 16 bases not matched to a gene; V was cut back by 1 base and J by 7 bases. The CDR3 runs to 19 residues. Germline CDR1 SEHNR, CDR2 FQNEAQ (reference sequence). The full variable domain, with the rest looked up from reference TRBV7-9 and TRBJ1-6, is DTGVSQNPRHKITKRGQNVTFRCDPISEHNRLYWYRQTLGQGPEFLTYFQNEAQLEKSRLLSDRFSAERPKGSFSTLEIQRTEQGDSAMYLCASSLDRNHRGNRNSPLHFGNGTRLTVT.

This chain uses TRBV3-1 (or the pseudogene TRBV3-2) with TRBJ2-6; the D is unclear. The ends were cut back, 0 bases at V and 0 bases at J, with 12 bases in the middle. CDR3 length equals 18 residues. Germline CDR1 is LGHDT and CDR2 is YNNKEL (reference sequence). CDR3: CASSQDISGPSGANVLTF. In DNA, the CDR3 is TGTGCCAGCAGCCAAGATATTTCGGGCCCCTCTGGGGCCAACGTCCTGACTTTC.

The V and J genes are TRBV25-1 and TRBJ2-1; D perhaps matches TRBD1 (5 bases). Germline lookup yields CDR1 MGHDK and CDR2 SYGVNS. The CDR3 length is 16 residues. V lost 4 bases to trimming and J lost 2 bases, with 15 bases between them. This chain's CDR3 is CASSGEDSRAYNEQFF. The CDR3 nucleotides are TGTGCCAGCAGTGGCGAAGACAGCCGGGCCTACAATGAGCAGTTCTTC. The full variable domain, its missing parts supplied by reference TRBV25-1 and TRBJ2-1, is EADIYQTPRYLVIGTGKKITLECSQTMGHDKMYWYQQDPGMELHLIHYSYGVNSTEKGDLSSESTVSRIRTEHFPLTLESARPSHTSQYLCASSGEDSRAYNEQFFGPGTRLTVL.

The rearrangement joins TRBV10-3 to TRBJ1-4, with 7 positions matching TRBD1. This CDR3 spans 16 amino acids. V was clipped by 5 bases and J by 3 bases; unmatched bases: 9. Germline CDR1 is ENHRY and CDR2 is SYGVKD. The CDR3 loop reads CAISHSPGQPNEKLFF. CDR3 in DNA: TGTGCCATCAGTCATTCACCGGGACAGCCTAATGAAAAACTGTTTTTT.

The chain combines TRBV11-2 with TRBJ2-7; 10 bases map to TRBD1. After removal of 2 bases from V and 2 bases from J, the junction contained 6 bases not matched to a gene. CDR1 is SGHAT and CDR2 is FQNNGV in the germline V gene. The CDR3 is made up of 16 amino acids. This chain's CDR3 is CASSLRGGQGPYEQYF. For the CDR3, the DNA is TGTGCCAGCAGCTTAAGGGGGGGACAGGGGCCCTACGAGCAGTACTTC.

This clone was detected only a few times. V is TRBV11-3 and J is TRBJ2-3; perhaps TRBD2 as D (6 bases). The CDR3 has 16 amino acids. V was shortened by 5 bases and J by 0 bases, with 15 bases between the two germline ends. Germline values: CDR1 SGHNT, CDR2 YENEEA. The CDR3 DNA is TGTGCCAGCAGCCCCGGGACGGGGACTAGCACAGATACGCAGTATTTT. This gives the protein CASSPGTGTSTDTQYF.

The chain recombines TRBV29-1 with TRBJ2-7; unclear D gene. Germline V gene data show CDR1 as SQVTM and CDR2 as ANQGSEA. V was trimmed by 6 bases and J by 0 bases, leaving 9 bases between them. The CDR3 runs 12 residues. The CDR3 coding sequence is TGCAGCGTAGCCCACTCCTCCTACGAGCAGTACTTC. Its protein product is CSVAHSSYEQYF.

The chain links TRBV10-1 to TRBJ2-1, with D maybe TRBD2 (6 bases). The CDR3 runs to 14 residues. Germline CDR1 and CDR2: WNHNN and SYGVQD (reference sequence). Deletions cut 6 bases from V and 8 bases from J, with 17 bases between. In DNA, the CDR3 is TGCGCCAGCAGGGAAGAACGGGGGAGCTATGAGCAGTTCTTC. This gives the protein CASREERGSYEQFF.

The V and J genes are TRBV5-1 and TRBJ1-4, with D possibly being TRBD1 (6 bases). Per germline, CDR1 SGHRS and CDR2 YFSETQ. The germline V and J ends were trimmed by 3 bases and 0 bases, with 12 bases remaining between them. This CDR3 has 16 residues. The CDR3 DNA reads TGCGCCAGCAGCTCAGGACAGATTGCAACTAATGAAAAACTGTTTTTT. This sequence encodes CASSSGQIATNEKLFF.

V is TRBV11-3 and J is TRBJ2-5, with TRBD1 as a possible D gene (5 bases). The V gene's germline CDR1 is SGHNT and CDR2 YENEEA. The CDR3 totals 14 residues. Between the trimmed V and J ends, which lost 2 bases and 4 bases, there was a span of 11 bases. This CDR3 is CASSLQGQPETQYF. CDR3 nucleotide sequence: TGTGCCAGCAGCTTACAGGGCCAACCAGAGACCCAGTACTTC.

In DNA form, the CDR3 reads TGTGCCACCAGTGATTTGGGCCAGGGGAGGGTCAATGAGCAGTTCTTC. It translates to CATSDLGQGRVNEQFF. This chain links TRBV24-1 with TRBJ2-1, with a weak D call TRBD2 (7 bases). The CDR3 has 16 residues. Germline V CDR1 and CDR2: KGHDR, SFDVKD. V was pared by 0 bases and J by 6 bases, with 14 bases between.

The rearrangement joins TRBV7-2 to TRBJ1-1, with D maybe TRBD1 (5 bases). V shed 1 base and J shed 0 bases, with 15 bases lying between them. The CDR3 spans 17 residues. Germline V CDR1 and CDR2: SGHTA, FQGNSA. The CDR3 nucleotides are TGTGCCAGCAGCTTAGGAGGCCAGAGACAGATGAACACTGAAGCTTTCTTT. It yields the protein CASSLGGQRQMNTEAFF.

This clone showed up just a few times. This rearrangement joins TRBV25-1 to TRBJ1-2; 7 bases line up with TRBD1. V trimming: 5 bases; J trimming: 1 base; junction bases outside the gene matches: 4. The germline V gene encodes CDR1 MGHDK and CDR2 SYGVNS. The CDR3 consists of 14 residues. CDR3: CASSPRDSNYGYTF. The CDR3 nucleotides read TGTGCCAGCAGTCCGCGGGACAGTAACTATGGCTACACCTTC.

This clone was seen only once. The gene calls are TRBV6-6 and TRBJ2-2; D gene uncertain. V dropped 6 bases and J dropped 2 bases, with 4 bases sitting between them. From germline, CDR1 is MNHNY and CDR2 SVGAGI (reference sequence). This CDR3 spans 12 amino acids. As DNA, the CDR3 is TGTGCCAGCAGCCCCAACACCGGGGAGCTGTTTTTT. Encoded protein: CASSPNTGELFF.

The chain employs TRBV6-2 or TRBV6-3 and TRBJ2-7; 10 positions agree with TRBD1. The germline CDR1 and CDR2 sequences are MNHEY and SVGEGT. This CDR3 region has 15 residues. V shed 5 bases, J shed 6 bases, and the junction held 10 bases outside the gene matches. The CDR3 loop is CASSTPGQGSTEQYF. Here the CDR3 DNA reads TGTGCCAGCAGTACTCCGGGACAGGGGTCAACCGAGCAGTACTTC.